This entry concerns a single T cell receptor (beta chain). The clone's antigen remains unknown. Qualities for individual bases were not recorded, and no much larger clone is one base off. These data belong to a study of T cell responses to AZD1222 COVID-19 vaccine listed by TCRdb under 2021. For the study in its entirety: TCR sequencing covered about 230 trial participants: 200 to 220 given two doses of AZD1222 and 26 given two doses of MenACWY control vaccine. Trial participants were enrolled by age into subgroups of 18-55, 56-69 and 70-plus years, and around 140, 26 and 57 TCR-sequenced participants, respectively, were included in these subgroups.

What the time point label conveys for this sample: baseline before first vaccination. The label giving this sample's treatment or condition can be read as: meningococcal conjugate vaccine given as trial control. Samples from vaccinated people were obtained from the UK trials COV001 and COV002, which included a single-blind randomized controlled phase 2/3 trial of AZD1222 (ChAdOx1 nCoV-19) in healthy adults. Trial participant PBMC samples were collected at day 0 and day 28 after the second dose for TCRbeta chain sequencing. Spanning cysteine to phenylalanine, the CDR3 consists of 13 amino acids. Just the 39-base CDR3 DNA is kept, in frame starting at base 1. The trim is 3 bases for V and 4 bases for J, with a gap of 9 bases between the germline ends. Study-level results and caveats: Most participants were white British and females outnumbered males, and the authors suggested that clonal diversity may have been underestimated. Vaccine-associated CD4 TCRs spanned the whole spike protein, with dominant responses in regions 160-218 and 743-854. In the small 56-69-year group, the increase in depth fell short of significance, most likely because of low power. Spike-specific TCR breadth and depth rose significantly after two AZD1222 doses compared with day 0 and with MenACWY recipients. Conclusions about previously exposed vaccinees were limited because only 6 or 7 AZD1222 recipients were SARS-CoV-2 seropositive at baseline. Reportedly, close to half of the unique spike-specific TCRs recognized epitopes lying outside the regions that are mutated in the B.1.351 and B.1.1.7 variants. Because no day 14 peak-response samples were available, repertoires were characterized only after the peak T cell response.

The CDR3 regions of human TCRbeta chains were analyzed by immunosequencing. The original pipeline was this. Repertoire TCRs were checked for matches against a reference library of SARS-CoV-2-specific TCRs that had been generated using the MIRA antigen-specificity platform. Breadth meant the fraction of unique TCRs that were SARS-CoV-2-associated, whereas depth meant the fraction of total T cells that were SARS-CoV-2-associated. Each spike-specific TCR was assigned to its reactive spike region and to a CD4 or CD8 class using the MIRA data. Log10-transformed breadth and depth values were compared by one-way ANOVA with Sidak's multiple comparisons tests. The source is immuneACCESS, and TCRdb retained only in-frame sequences with V and J called. Part of the clones is not carried over; for the studies checked, unresolved V genes explain less than half of this, and the remainder is unexplained. For V, J and clone size, that table is used; D and trimming come from the DNA. In all, the sample holds about 120,000 clones, and 90% of those were seen once. The top ten constitute 4.4% of the sample.

This receptor was obtained from an adult in good health. Rearrangement joined TRBV12-3 or TRBV12-4 to TRBJ1-2; the D gene is not confidently resolved. This material consisted of peripheral blood, taken on day 0 of MenACWY control vaccination. The sequenced DNA: TGTGCCAGCAGTTTTAGGCCAGTCTATGGCTACACCTTC. Its product reads: CASSFRPVYGYTF.